This TCR beta chain comes out of a study of blood T cell repertoires in COVID-19. Study-level information: The United States, Italy and Spain were the sources of the acute and convalescent COVID-19 samples. Sample material is recorded as cDNA or gDNA derived from T cells, B-cell-depleted T cells, or PBMCs.

Germline CDR1 is SGHTA and CDR2 is FQGNSA. J was trimmed by 7 bases and V by 3 bases; bases with no gene match: 9. The CDR3 totals 16 residues. Only in-frame clones appear in the TCRdb table, and some are missing; sequencing was by immunoSEQ multiplex PCR. This table holds approximately 170,000 clones, about 83% found once. What was sequenced was peripheral blood. V and J are TRBV7-2 and TRBJ2-5, with 12 bases identical to TRBD2. The receptor was derived from a woman older than 75 with acute or convalescent COVID-19. The CDR3, as DNA: TGTGCCAGCAGCTTGGATGGACTAGCGGGACCGGGGACCCAGTACTTC. This sequence encodes CASSLDGLAGPGTQYF.